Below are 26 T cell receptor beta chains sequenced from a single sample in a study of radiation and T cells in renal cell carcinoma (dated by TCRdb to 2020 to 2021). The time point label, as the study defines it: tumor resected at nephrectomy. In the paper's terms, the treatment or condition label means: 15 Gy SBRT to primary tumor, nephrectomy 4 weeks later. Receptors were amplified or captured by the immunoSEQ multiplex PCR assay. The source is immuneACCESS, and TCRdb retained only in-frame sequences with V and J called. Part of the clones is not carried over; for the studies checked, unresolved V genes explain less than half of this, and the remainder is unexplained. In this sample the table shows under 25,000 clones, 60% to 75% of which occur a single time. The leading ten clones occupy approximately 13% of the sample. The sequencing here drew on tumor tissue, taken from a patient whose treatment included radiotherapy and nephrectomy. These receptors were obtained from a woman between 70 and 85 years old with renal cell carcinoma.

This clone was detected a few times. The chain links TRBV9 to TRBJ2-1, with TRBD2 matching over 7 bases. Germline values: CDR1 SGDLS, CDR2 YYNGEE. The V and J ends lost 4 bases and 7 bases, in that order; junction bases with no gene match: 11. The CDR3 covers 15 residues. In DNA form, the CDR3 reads TGTGCCAGCAGCCCCAGCGGGGAAATAGGTAATGAGCAGTTCTTC. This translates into CASSPSGEIGNEQFF. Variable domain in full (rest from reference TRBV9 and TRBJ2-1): DSGVTQTPKHLITATGQRVTLRCSPRSGDLSVYWYQQSLDQGLQFLIQYYNGEERAKGNILERFSAQQFPDLHSELNLSSLELGDSALYFCASSPSGEIGNEQFFGPGTRLTVL.

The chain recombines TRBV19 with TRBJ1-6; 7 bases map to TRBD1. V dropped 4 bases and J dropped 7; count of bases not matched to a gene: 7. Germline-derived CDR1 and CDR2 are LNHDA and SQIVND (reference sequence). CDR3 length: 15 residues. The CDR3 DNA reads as TGTGCCAGTAGTACCTCGACAGGGTTCAATTCACCCCTCCACTTT. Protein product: CASSTSTGFNSPLHF.

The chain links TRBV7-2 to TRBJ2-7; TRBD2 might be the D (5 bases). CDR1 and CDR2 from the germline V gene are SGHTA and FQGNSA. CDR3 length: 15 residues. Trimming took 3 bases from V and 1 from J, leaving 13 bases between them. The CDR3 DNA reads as TGTGCCAGCAGCTTGCGGACTGCCCCATCCTACGAGCAGTACTTC. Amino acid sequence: CASSLRTAPSYEQYF.

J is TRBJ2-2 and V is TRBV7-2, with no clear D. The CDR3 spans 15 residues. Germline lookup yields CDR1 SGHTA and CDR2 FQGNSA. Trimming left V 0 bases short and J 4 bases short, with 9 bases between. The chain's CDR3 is CASSLAASPTGELFF. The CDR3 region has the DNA TGTGCCAGCAGCTTAGCAGCGAGTCCCACCGGGGAGCTGTTTTTT.

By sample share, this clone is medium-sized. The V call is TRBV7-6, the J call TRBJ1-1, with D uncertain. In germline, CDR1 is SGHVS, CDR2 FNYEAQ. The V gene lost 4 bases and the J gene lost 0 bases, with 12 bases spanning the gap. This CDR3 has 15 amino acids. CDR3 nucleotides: TGTGCCAGCAGCTCGACACGCACCCTGAACACTGAAGCTTTCTTT. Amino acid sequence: CASSSTRTLNTEAFF.

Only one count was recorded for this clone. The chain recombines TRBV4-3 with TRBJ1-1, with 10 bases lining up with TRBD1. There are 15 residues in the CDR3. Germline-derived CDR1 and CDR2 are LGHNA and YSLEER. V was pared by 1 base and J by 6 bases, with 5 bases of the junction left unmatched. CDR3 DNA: TGCGCCAGCAGCCAAGTCCGACAGGGGGCTTCTGAAGCTTTCTTT. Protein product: CASSQVRQGASEAFF.

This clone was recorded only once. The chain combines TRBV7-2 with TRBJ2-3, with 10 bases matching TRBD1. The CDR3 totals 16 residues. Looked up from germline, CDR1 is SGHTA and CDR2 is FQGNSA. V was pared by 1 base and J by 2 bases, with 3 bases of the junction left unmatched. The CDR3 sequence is CASSLVGTGVTDTQYF. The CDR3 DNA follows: TGTGCCAGCAGCTTAGTTGGGACAGGGGTCACAGATACGCAGTATTTT.

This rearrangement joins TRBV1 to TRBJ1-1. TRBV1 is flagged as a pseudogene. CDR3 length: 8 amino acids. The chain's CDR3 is CTTKDRFF. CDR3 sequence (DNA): TGCACCACCAAAGATAGGTTCTTT.

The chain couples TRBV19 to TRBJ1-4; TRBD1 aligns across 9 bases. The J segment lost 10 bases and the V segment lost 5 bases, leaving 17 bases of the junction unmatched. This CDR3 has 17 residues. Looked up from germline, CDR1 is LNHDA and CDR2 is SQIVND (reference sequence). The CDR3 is CASSDNLGGQGRRKLFF. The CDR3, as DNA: TGTGCCAGTAGTGACAATCTAGGGGGACAGGGCCGGAGAAAACTGTTTTTT. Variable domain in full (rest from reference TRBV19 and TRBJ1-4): DGGITQSPKYLFRKEGQNVTLSCEQNLNHDAMYWYRQDPGQGLRLIYYSQIVNDFQKGDIAEGYSVSREKKESFPLTVTSAQKNPTAFYLCASSDNLGGQGRRKLFFGSGTQLSVL.

CDR3 nucleotide sequence: TGTGCCAGTAGTCTTACAGCGGGGCGCACAGATACGCAGTATTTT. It specifies CASSLTAGRTDTQYF. The chain uses TRBV19 and TRBJ2-3, with 7 bases aligning to TRBD2. Trimming cost V 5 bases and J 1 base; bases outside gene matches: 6. The CDR3 totals 15 residues. Germline V gene data show CDR1 as LNHDA and CDR2 as SQIVND (reference sequence).

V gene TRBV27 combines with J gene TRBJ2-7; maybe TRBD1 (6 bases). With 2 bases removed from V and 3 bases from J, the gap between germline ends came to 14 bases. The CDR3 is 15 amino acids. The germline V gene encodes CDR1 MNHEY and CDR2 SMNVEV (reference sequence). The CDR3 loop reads CASSLTLTGYYEQYF. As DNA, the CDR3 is TGTGCCAGCAGTTTAACCCTGACAGGATACTACGAGCAGTACTTC.

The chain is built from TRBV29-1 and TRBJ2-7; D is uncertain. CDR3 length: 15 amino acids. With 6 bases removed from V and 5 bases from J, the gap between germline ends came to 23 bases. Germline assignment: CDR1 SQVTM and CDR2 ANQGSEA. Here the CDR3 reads CSVALPDLLRDEQYF. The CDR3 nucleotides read TGCAGCGTCGCTCTACCGGACCTGTTAAGAGACGAGCAGTACTTC.

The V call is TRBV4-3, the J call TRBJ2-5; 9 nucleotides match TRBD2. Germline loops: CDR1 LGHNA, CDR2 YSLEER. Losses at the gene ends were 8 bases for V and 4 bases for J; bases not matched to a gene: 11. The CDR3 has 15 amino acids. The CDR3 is CASAVGRGGRETQYF. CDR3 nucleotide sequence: TGCGCCAGCGCGGTGGGGCGGGGGGGCCGAGAGACCCAGTACTTC.

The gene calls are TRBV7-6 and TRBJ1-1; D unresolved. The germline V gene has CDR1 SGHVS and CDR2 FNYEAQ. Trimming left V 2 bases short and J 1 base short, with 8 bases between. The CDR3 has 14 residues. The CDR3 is CASSLRDQNTEAFF. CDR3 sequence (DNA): TGTGCCAGCAGCTTAAGAGATCAGAACACTGAAGCTTTCTTT. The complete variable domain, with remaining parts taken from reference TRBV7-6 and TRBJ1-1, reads GAGVSQSPRYKVTKRGQDVALRCDPISGHVSLYWYRQALGQGPEFLTYFNYEAQQDKSGLPNDRFSAERPEGSISTLTIQRTEQRDSAMYRCASSLRDQNTEAFFGQGTRLTVV.

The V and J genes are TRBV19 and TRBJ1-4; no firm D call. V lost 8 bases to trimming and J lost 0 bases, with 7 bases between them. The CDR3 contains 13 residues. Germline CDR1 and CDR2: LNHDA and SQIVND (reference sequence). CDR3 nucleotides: TGTGCCAGTCTCTCTGCAACTAATGAAAAACTGTTTTTT. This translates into CASLSATNEKLFF.

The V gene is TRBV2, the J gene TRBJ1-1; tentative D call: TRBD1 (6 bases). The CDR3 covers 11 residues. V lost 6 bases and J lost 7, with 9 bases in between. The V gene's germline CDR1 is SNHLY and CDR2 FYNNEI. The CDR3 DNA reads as TGTGCCAGCAGGGGGGCCCTTGAAGCTTTCTTT. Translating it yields CASRGALEAFF.

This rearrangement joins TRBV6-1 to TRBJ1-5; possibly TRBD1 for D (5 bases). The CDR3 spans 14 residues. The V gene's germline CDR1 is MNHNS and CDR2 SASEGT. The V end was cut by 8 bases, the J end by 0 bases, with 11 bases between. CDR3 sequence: CASQGVYSNQPQHF. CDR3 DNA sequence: TGTGCCAGCCAAGGGGTCTATAGCAATCAGCCCCAGCATTTT.

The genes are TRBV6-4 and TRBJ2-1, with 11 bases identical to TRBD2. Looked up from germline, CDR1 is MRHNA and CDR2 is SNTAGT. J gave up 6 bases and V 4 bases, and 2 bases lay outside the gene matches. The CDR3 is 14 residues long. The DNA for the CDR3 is TGTGCCAGCAGTGTAGCGGGGGGGACCAATGAGCAGTTCTTC. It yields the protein CASSVAGGTNEQFF.

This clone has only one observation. CDR3 in amino acids: CASSYKGPDYGYTF. CDR3 DNA: TGTGCCAGCAGTTACAAGGGACCTGACTATGGCTACACCTTC. The rearrangement links TRBV6-6 to TRBJ1-2; D might be TRBD1 (5 bases). Germline loops: CDR1 MNHNY, CDR2 SVGAGI (reference sequence). The CDR3 is 14 amino acids. The ends were cut back, 2 bases at V and 3 bases at J, with 10 bases in the middle.

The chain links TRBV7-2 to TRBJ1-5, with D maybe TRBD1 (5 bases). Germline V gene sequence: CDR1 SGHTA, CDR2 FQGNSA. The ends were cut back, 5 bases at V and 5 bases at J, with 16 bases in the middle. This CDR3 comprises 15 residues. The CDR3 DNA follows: TGTGCCAGCAGCCTCCGGGGCCAGGGATATCAGCCCCAGCATTTT. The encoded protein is CASSLRGQGYQPQHF.

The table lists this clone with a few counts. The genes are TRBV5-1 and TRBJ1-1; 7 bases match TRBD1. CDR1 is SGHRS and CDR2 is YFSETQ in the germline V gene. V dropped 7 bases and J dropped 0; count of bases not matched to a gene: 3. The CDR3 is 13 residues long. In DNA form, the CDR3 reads TGCGCCAGCCCAGGGACAGTGAACACTGAAGCTTTCTTT. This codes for CASPGTVNTEAFF.

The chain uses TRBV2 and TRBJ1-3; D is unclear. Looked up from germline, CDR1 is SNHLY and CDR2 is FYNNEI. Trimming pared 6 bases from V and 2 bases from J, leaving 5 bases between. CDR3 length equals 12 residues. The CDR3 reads CASSPTGNTIYF. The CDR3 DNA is TGTGCCAGCAGCCCCACTGGAAACACCATATATTTT.

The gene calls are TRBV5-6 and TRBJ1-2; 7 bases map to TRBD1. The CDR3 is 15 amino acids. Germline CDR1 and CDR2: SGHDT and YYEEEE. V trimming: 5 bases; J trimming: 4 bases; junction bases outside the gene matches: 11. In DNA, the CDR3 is TGTGCCAGCAGACCCCGGGACAGTAACATCTATGGCTACACCTTC. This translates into CASRPRDSNIYGYTF.

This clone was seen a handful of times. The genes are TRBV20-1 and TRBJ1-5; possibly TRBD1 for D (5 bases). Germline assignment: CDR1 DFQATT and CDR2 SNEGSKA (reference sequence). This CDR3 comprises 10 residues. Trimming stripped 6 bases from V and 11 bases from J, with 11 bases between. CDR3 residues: CSALGGTQHF. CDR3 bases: TGCAGTGCCCTCGGGGGAACCCAGCATTTT.

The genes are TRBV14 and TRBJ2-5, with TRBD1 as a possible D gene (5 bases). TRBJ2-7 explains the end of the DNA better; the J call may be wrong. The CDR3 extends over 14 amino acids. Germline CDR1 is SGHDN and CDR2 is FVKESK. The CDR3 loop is CASSQDSGTYEQYF. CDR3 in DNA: TGTGCCAGCAGCCAAGATTCAGGGACCTACGAGCAGTACTTC.

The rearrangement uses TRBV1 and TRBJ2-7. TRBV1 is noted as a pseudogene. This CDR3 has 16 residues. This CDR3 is CTSSQEGTYPSYEQYF. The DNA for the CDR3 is TGCACCAGCAGCCAAGAAGGAACATACCCCTCCTACGAGCAGTACTTC.